The 5 T cell receptor beta chains given below trace back to one sample, sequenced in a study of shared clonotypes between healthy human individuals. The data were produced by immunoSEQ multiplex PCR, yet TCRdb's version contains in-frame clones alone and is incomplete. The sample yields some 2,500,000 clones, approximately 93% seen once. The sample taken for sequencing was naive CD4+ T cells from PBMCs. Stated subset: CD45RA+ positively selected. These receptors were obtained from a man between 18 and 29 years old in good health. Some clones in this sample may be carry-over from other donors' samples.

The chain recombines TRBV7-2 with TRBJ1-2; D remains unclear. The germline V gene encodes CDR1 SGHTA and CDR2 FQGNSA. CDR3 length equals 13 residues. Trimming pared 5 bases from V and 6 bases from J, leaving 13 bases between. The chain's CDR3 is CASSPRRMDGYTF. For the CDR3, the DNA is TGTGCCAGCAGCCCTCGACGGATGGATGGCTACACCTTC.

CDR3 DNA sequence: TGCGCCAGCAGCTATGGCGACATAAACTCAAACACTGAAGCTTTCTTT. It translates to CASSYGDINSNTEAFF. This rearrangement joins TRBV5-1 to TRBJ1-1; D ambiguous. The germline V gene has CDR1 SGHRS and CDR2 YFSETQ. This CDR3 has 16 amino acids. V was pared by 3 bases and J by 2 bases, with 17 bases between.

The chain is built from TRBV2 and TRBJ1-1; D gene unclear. The germline V gene encodes CDR1 SNHLY and CDR2 FYNNEI. The CDR3 is 11 residues long. V lost 5 bases to trimming and J lost 4 bases, with 5 bases between them. CDR3 sequence reads: CASSRITEAFF. In DNA, the CDR3 is TGTGCCAGCAGTAGAATCACTGAAGCTTTCTTT.

The chain recombines TRBV12-5 with TRBJ2-4, with 15 bases fitting TRBD2. Unmatched junction bases numbered 9, after V lost 1 base and J lost 2 bases. In germline, CDR1 is LGHNT, CDR2 FRNRAP. The CDR3 has 20 amino acids. The DNA for the CDR3 is TGTGCTAGTGGTTTGGATACCGGACTAGCGGGAGGGATAACCAAAAACATTCAGTACTTC. It encodes CASGLDTGLAGGITKNIQYF.

V usage is TRBV28 and J usage is TRBJ1-2, with D unresolved. Trimming left V 5 bases short and J 4 bases short, with 17 bases between. This CDR3 is 15 amino acids long. Germline CDR1 reads MDHEN; CDR2 reads SYDVKM. DNA for the CDR3: TGTGCCAGCAGTACGACCTTTGGTGGAGGCTATGGCTACACCTTC. Translating it yields CASSTTFGGGYGYTF.